This T cell receptor beta chain was captured by sequencing in a study of cytomegalovirus exposure and HLA in healthy donors. For the study at large: Earlier, 150 million to 200 million T cells were analyzed, and about 120 million unique TCR beta sequences were found among them. Study-level findings and limits: As was reported, the classifier diagnosed cytomegalovirus status with high specificity and sensitivity. It was likely that a cluster of highly shared sequence variants was a sequencing artifact. Per a prior analysis, the majority of TCR beta V segments were productive roughly 90% or roughly 30% of the time.

Researchers ran the PCR with 60 Vbeta and 13 Jbeta primers. Method: immunoSEQ multiplex PCR; TCRdb's copy keeps in-frame clones and lacks some. The table shows 130,000 or so clones, with less than 80% occurring only once. With 1 base removed from V and 3 bases from J, the gap between germline ends came to 12 bases. From germline, CDR1 is SEHNR and CDR2 FQNEAQ (reference sequence). This CDR3 comprises 15 residues. About this clone: Antigen: not known.

Sample: PBMCs. V and J are TRBV7-9 and TRBJ1-2; D possibly corresponds to TRBD1 (6 bases). The origin of this receptor is a man aged 35-49 years in good health and CMV-seropositive. The CDR3 sequence: CASSLVFYRDYGYTF. The CDR3 nucleotides are TGTGCCAGCAGCTTAGTGTTCTACAGGGACTATGGCTACACCTTC.